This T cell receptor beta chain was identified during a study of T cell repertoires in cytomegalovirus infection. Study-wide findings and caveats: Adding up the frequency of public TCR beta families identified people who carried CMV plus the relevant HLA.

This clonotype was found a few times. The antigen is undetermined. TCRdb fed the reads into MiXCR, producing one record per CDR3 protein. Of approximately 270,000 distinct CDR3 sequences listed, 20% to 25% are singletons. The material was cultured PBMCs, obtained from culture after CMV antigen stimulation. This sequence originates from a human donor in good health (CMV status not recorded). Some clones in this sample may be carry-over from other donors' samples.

CDR3 sequence: CASSKRRFEAFF. The DNA for the CDR3 is TGTGCCAGCAGCAAAAGACGTTTTGAAGCTTTCTTT. The rearrangement joins TRBV6-2 or TRBV6-3 to TRBJ1-1, with D unclear. V gave up 6 bases and J gave up 7 bases, with 12 bases separating them. This CDR3 has 12 amino acids. The germline V gene encodes CDR1 MNHEY and CDR2 SVGEGT.